This passage covers 24 T cell receptor beta chains from one sample sequenced in a study of siplizumab effects on memory and regulatory T cells. Repertoires were generated with immunoSEQ multiplex PCR, while TCRdb's copy carries only in-frame clones and drops some. The sample lists 98,000 or so clones; more than 85% were seen once. The sample taken for sequencing was Tregs sorted from blood. The receptor set was obtained from a human donor in good health.

In nucleotides, the CDR3 is TGTGCCAGTACCCCGGACAGAAACACAGATACGCAGTATTTT. Its translation: CASTPDRNTDTQYF. The rearrangement joins TRBV19 to TRBJ2-3; the D gene is possibly TRBD1 (6 bases). The CDR3 consists of 14 residues. V was clipped by 7 bases and J by 2 bases, with 13 bases between them. Germline V CDR1 and CDR2: LNHDA, SQIVND (reference sequence). The full variable domain, in which reference TRBV19 and TRBJ2-3 provide the parts outside the CDR3, is DGGITQSPKYLFRKEGQNVTLSCEQNLNHDAMYWYRQDPGQGLRLIYYSQIVNDFQKGDIAEGYSVSREKKESFPLTVTSAQKNPTAFYLCASTPDRNTDTQYFGPGTRLTVL.

This chain joins TRBV4-1 and TRBJ1-4, with 7 bases that match TRBD1. This CDR3 region has 15 residues. The germline CDR1 and CDR2 sequences are MGHRA and YSYEKL. The ends lost 5 bases at V and 3 bases at J; junction bases unmatched: 6. In DNA, the CDR3 is TGCGCCAGCAGCTACCACCAGGGGGCTAATGAAAAACTGTTTTTT. Translating it yields CASSYHQGANEKLFF.

This chain links TRBV10-3 with TRBJ1-1; possibly TRBD1 for D (5 bases). Trimming cost V 4 bases and J 4 bases, with 10 bases left between them. The CDR3 length is 13 residues. Germline values: CDR1 ENHRY, CDR2 SYGVKD. The CDR3 DNA sequence: TGTGCCATCAGTGGGACGGGGGGCACTGAAGCTTTCTTT. Protein product: CAISGTGGTEAFF.

The chain links TRBV11-1 to TRBJ2-5, with 7 bases matching TRBD2. The CDR3 contains 16 residues. CDR1 and CDR2 from the germline V gene are SGHAT and FQDESV (reference sequence). Trimming took 3 bases from V and 2 from J; bases not matched to a gene: 9. The CDR3 protein is CASSFWQAGKQETQYF. The DNA of the CDR3 is TGTGCCAGCAGCTTCTGGCAAGCGGGGAAACAAGAGACCCAGTACTTC.

This sequence joins TRBV7-9 and TRBJ1-1, with D possibly matching TRBD1 (6 bases). CDR1 and CDR2 (germline): SEHNR, FQNEAQ (reference sequence). V was cut by 5 bases and J by 5 bases, with 9 bases left in between. The CDR3 consists of 12 residues. The CDR3, as DNA: TGTGCCAGCAGCCACAGGGAAACTGAAGCTTTCTTT. Translating it yields CASSHRETEAFF.

The chain has TRBV19 and TRBJ2-1; TRBD1 might be the D (5 bases). There are 13 residues in the CDR3. Germline values: CDR1 LNHDA, CDR2 SQIVND (reference sequence). Trimming removed 6 bases from V and 4 bases from J, with 10 bases in between. The CDR3 reads CASRRGSYNEQFF. Written as DNA, the CDR3 is TGTGCCAGTAGAAGGGGCAGTTACAATGAGCAGTTCTTC.

The DNA for the CDR3 is TGCGCCAGCAGCCAAGTTACGGCGGGGCCGAAGTTCTTC. Translation: CASSQVTAGPKFF. The rearrangement uses TRBV4-1 and TRBJ2-1, with D possibly being TRBD2 (6 bases). The germline gives CDR1 MGHRA, CDR2 YSYEKL. V was clipped by 1 base and J by 14 bases, with 15 bases between them. The CDR3 loop spans 13 amino acids.

The V gene is TRBV30, the J gene TRBJ1-1; D is undetermined. The germline V and J ends were trimmed by 2 bases and 0 bases, with 10 bases remaining between them. Germline-derived CDR1 and CDR2 are GTSNPN and SVGIG (reference sequence). The CDR3 totals 14 residues. The DNA for the CDR3 is TGTGCCTGGAGTCCACTAGTACTGAACACTGAAGCTTTCTTT. Protein sequence: CAWSPLVLNTEAFF.

The genes are TRBV5-1 and TRBJ1-2; unclear D gene. Germline V CDR1 and CDR2: SGHRS, YFSETQ. The germline V and J ends were trimmed by 5 bases and 5 bases, with 16 bases remaining between them. CDR3 length: 14 residues. The CDR3 loop is CASRVEGQIYGYTF. DNA of the CDR3: TGCGCCAGCAGGGTAGAGGGTCAGATTTATGGCTACACCTTC.

CDR3 nucleotides: TGTGCCATCAGTAACGCCGGACAGTCCGAGCAGTACTTC. Encoded protein: CAISNAGQSEQYF. The chain joins TRBV10-3 to TRBJ2-7; D is possibly TRBD1 (6 bases). Germline CDR1 and CDR2: ENHRY and SYGVKD. This CDR3 spans 13 amino acids. The V end was cut by 5 bases, the J end by 6 bases, with 14 bases between.

The rearrangement links TRBV6-6 to TRBJ2-1; no definite D call. Trimming shortened V by 8 bases and J by 7 bases, and 9 bases separated the two germline ends. CDR3 length: 11 residues. Germline V gives CDR1 MNHNY, CDR2 SVGAGI (reference sequence). For the CDR3, the DNA is TGTGCCAGCCGCACTGAGAATGAGCAGTTCTTC. Encoded protein: CASRTENEQFF.

The chain employs TRBV5-4 and TRBJ2-6; D may be TRBD2 (6 bases). The CDR3 is 18 residues long. With 4 bases removed from V and 0 bases from J, the gap between germline ends came to 17 bases. In germline, CDR1 is SGHNT, CDR2 YYREEE (reference sequence). The DNA for the CDR3 is TGTGCCAGCAGCCCTCGGGGGTCTTTCCCCTCTGGGGCCAACGTCCTGACTTTC. Protein sequence: CASSPRGSFPSGANVLTF.

The V call is TRBV4-1, the J call TRBJ2-3; TRBD1 aligns across 10 bases. Unmatched junction bases numbered 11, after V lost 6 bases and J lost 5 bases. CDR3 size: 16 residues. Germline V CDR1 and CDR2: MGHRA, YSYEKL. This CDR3 reads CASSPTGTGVGDTQYF. The CDR3 bases are TGCGCCAGCAGTCCAACCGGGACAGGGGTGGGAGATACGCAGTATTTT.

The rearrangement joins TRBV18 to TRBJ2-5, with 7 bases aligning to TRBD2. The CDR3 is 15 residues long. The V gene end was trimmed by 2 bases and the J gene end by 2 bases; junction bases not matched to a gene: 5. Germline V CDR1 and CDR2: KGHSH, LQKENI. The CDR3 nucleotides read TGTGCCAGCTCACCAGGCCAGCGGGGTCAAGAGACCCAGTACTTC. Amino acids: CASSPGQRGQETQYF.

The rearrangement links TRBV7-9 to TRBJ1-1; possibly TRBD1 for D (5 bases). The ends were cut back, 4 bases at V and 4 bases at J, with 13 bases in the middle. The CDR3 is 14 residues long. The germline V gene has CDR1 SEHNR and CDR2 FQNEAQ (reference sequence). CDR3 region: CASSWLGAGTEAFF. The CDR3 nucleotides are TGTGCCAGCAGCTGGCTCGGGGCTGGCACTGAAGCTTTCTTT.

The chain couples TRBV5-1 to TRBJ1-2; D uncertain. The germline V gene has CDR1 SGHRS and CDR2 YFSETQ. The CDR3 runs 12 residues. The V end was cut by 0 bases, the J end by 8 bases, with 8 bases between. For the CDR3, the DNA is TGCGCCAGCAGCTTGGGCGGGAAAGGCTACACCTTC. Amino acid sequence: CASSLGGKGYTF.

The chain carries TRBV10-3 and TRBJ1-2; D might be TRBD1 (6 bases). The CDR3 runs 13 residues. Trimming pared 7 bases from V and 5 bases from J, leaving 14 bases between. CDR1 and CDR2 (germline): ENHRY, SYGVKD. The CDR3 DNA is TGTGCCATCACCCCAGGACAGAATTATGGCTACACCTTC. It yields the protein CAITPGQNYGYTF.

V gene TRBV27 combines with J gene TRBJ2-5; 9 positions agree with TRBD2. The CDR3 is 14 amino acids. Germline V gives CDR1 MNHEY, CDR2 SMNVEV (reference sequence). The junction had 9 bases not matched to a gene; V was cut back by 5 bases and J by 8 bases. CDR3 coding DNA: TGTGCCAGCAGTGTTCGGCGGGGGGGGCGAACCCAGTACTTC. Its translation: CASSVRRGGRTQYF.

The rearrangement joins TRBV9 to TRBJ2-7; tentatively, D is TRBD2 (6 bases). V lost 3 bases to trimming and J lost 3 bases, with 19 bases between them. Germline assignment: CDR1 SGDLS and CDR2 YYNGEE. The CDR3 spans 16 residues. The CDR3 is CASSAGVAGSLYEQYF. DNA of the CDR3: TGTGCCAGCAGCGCAGGCGTGGCGGGAAGCCTCTACGAGCAGTACTTC.

The rearrangement links TRBV5-4 to TRBJ1-1; D call uncertain. The CDR3 length is 15 residues. Deletions cut 4 bases from V and 2 bases from J, with 15 bases between. Germline V gives CDR1 SGHNT, CDR2 YYREEE (reference sequence). This chain's CDR3 is CASSIGRISNTEAFF. CDR3 DNA: TGTGCCAGCAGCATTGGACGGATTTCCAACACTGAAGCTTTCTTT. Together with reference TRBV5-4 and TRBJ1-1, the CDR3 gives the full variable domain: ETGVTQSPTHLIKTRGQQVTLRCSSQSGHNTVSWYQQALGQGPQFIFQYYREEENGRGNFPPRFSGLQFPNYSSELNVNALELDDSALYLCASSIGRISNTEAFFGQGTRLTVV.

The rearrangement uses TRBV5-5 and TRBJ2-1, with D possibly TRBD1 on 6 matching bases. CDR1 and CDR2 from the germline V gene are SGHKS and YYEKEE (reference sequence). With 8 bases removed from V and 4 bases from J, the gap between germline ends came to 16 bases. The CDR3 is 14 amino acids. CDR3 residues: CARSPGTYYNEQFF. For the CDR3, the DNA is TGTGCCAGATCTCCCGGGACATATTACAATGAGCAGTTCTTC.

The chain employs TRBV5-1 and TRBJ1-1, with D perhaps TRBD1 (5 bases). Trimming removed 5 bases from V and 0 bases from J, with 8 bases in between. This CDR3 spans 13 amino acids. Germline CDR1 reads SGHRS; CDR2 reads YFSETQ. The CDR3 coding sequence is TGCGCCAGCAGTGGGGACTTGAACACTGAAGCTTTCTTT. Amino acids: CASSGDLNTEAFF.

This clone was counted between two and nine times. This specimen includes other DNA sequences encoding the same CDR3. The V gene is TRBV30, the J gene TRBJ1-1, with unresolved D. The CDR3 length is 11 residues. Germline-derived CDR1 and CDR2 are GTSNPN and SVGIG (reference sequence). The V gene lost 2 bases and the J gene lost 4 bases, with 5 bases spanning the gap. CDR3 amino acids: CAWSRGTEAFF. DNA for the CDR3: TGTGCCTGGAGTCGGGGCACTGAAGCTTTCTTT.

The rearrangement joins TRBV7-6 to TRBJ2-1; 9 bases agree with TRBD2. CDR1 and CDR2 (germline): SGHVS, FNYEAQ. The trim removed 4 bases at V and 6 bases at J, leaving 4 bases unmatched. CDR3 length: 14 residues. This CDR3 reads CASSSLAGANEQFF. CDR3 DNA: TGTGCCAGCAGCTCCTTAGCGGGAGCCAATGAGCAGTTCTTC. Supplemented by reference TRBV7-6 and TRBJ2-1, the full variable domain reads GAGVSQSPRYKVTKRGQDVALRCDPISGHVSLYWYRQALGQGPEFLTYFNYEAQQDKSGLPNDRFSAERPEGSISTLTIQRTEQRDSAMYRCASSSLAGANEQFFGPGTRLTVL.